This is a list of T cell receptor beta chains from one sample in a study of cytomegalovirus exposure and HLA in healthy donors. Produced via immunoSEQ multiplex PCR; TCRdb's table is partial and in-frame only. The sample yields under 150,000 clones, roughly 80% seen once. Sequencing input: PBMCs. These receptors came from a female donor in good health and CMV-seronegative. Each CDR3 is given with its conserved first and last residue. The D gene is left open where the match is weak. Part of the rows lack a size; the others show once, few, many or a class for expanded clones.

>TRBD2|.|TRBJ2-1|TRBV7-7
CASSSLPSGSQNEQFF
TGTGCTAGCAGCTCCCTCCCTAGCGGGAGTCAGAATGAGCAGTTCTTC
>.|.|TRBJ1-1|TRBV20-1
CSAPGAFF
TGCAGTGCCCCAGGGGCTTTCTTT
>.|medium-sized|TRBJ2-1|TRBV4-1
CASSRGGKDNEQFF
TGCGCCAGCAGCCGGGGAGGAAAAGACAATGAGCAGTTCTTC
>TRBD1|.|TRBJ1-1|TRBV10-2
CASSDHRGWNTEAFF
TGCGCCAGCAGTGACCACAGGGGATGGAATACTGAAGCTTTCTTT
>TRBD2|.|TRBJ2-7|TRBV11-3
CASSSRLAGAREQYF
TGTGCCAGCAGCTCACGACTAGCGGGAGCTCGGGAGCAGTACTTC
>TRBD1|.|TRBJ1-2|TRBV10-2
CASSEGTALLYGYTF
TGCGCCAGCAGTGAAGGGACAGCCCTGCTATATGGCTACACCTTC
>.|.|TRBJ1-2|TRBV7-9
CASSLARYGYTF
TGTGCCAGCAGCTTAGCTCGGTATGGCTACACCTTC
>TRBD2|.|TRBJ2-2|TRBV2
CASRGTSGLHTGELFF
TGTGCCAGCAGGGGGACTAGCGGGCTTCACACCGGGGAGCTGTTTTTT
>.|.|TRBJ2-6|TRBV28
CASSSFTGTSGANVLTF
TGTGCCAGCAGCTCCTTTACAGGGACCTCTGGGGCCAACGTCCTGACTTTC
>TRBD1|.|TRBJ1-2|TRBV7-9
CASSLGGQGAGGYTF
TGTGCCAGCAGCTTAGGGGGACAGGGGGCCGGTGGCTACACCTTC
>.|.|TRBJ2-1|TRBV7-9
CASSLEGGYNEQFF
TGTGCCAGCAGCTTAGAAGGAGGTTACAATGAGCAGTTCTTC
>TRBD1|.|TRBJ1-1|TRBV27
CASRSRGREAEAFF
TGTGCCAGCAGATCCAGGGGGCGCGAGGCGGAAGCTTTCTTT
>TRBD2|.|TRBJ2-3|TRBV5-4
CASQLTSGTVDTQYF
TGTGCCAGCCAATTGACTAGCGGGACCGTAGATACGCAGTATTTT
>TRBD2|.|TRBJ2-2|TRBV2
CASSEYGRAGTGELFF
TGTGCCAGCAGTGAATATGGGAGGGCCGGCACCGGGGAGCTGTTTTTT
>.|.|TRBJ1-4|TRBV19
CASSTLGRGNEKLFF
TGTGCCAGTAGTACCTTGGGACGGGGGAATGAAAAACTGTTTTTT
>TRBD1|.|TRBJ1-2|TRBV28
CASSSHLGQTNNYGYTF
TGTGCCAGCAGTTCCCACTTGGGACAGACTAATAACTATGGCTACACCTTC
>TRBD1|.|TRBJ2-3|TRBV7-9
CASSFTQGGRTDTQYF
TGTGCCAGCAGCTTTACACAAGGGGGCCGCACAGATACGCAGTATTTT
>TRBD1|.|TRBJ1-5|TRBV7-9
CASSTAQGPGQPQHF
TGTGCCAGCAGCACCGCACAGGGGCCGGGACAGCCCCAGCATTTT
>.|.|TRBJ2-7|TRBV5-1
CASSLRGNSYEQYF
TGCGCCAGCAGCTTGAGAGGGAACTCCTACGAGCAGTACTTC